The 20 T cell receptor beta chains below all came from one sample that was sequenced in a study of somatic mutations in cytotoxic T cells in rheumatoid arthritis. The repertoire was sequenced with immunoSEQ multiplex PCR; TCRdb's copy has only in-frame clones and lacks some. The data hold approximately 7,400 clones, with roughly nine tenths observed a single time. Sequences were obtained from CD8+ T cells sorted from blood. The origin of the receptors is a man aged 35 to 55 with rheumatoid arthritis.

J is TRBJ2-1 and V is TRBV11-2; 9 bases are shared with TRBD1. CDR3 size: 18 residues. V was pared by 1 base and J by 0 bases, with 7 bases of the junction left unmatched. Per germline, CDR1 SGHAT and CDR2 FQNNGV. The CDR3 DNA is TGTGCCAGCAGCTTAGGTACAGGGGGCGCGGGCTCCTACAATGAGCAGTTCTTC. This encodes CASSLGTGGAGSYNEQFF.

The table lists this clone with a few counts. The chain uses TRBV28 and TRBJ1-4; D unclear. Germline CDR1 MDHEN, CDR2 SYDVKM. V lost 7 bases and J 8 bases, leaving 17 bases between the germline ends. The CDR3 has 14 amino acids. The CDR3 DNA reads TGTGCCAGCAATAACCTCGGAGTTGAAGAAAAACTGTTTTTT. Its protein is CASNNLGVEEKLFF. Supplemented by reference TRBV28 and TRBJ1-4, the full variable domain reads DVKVTQSSRYLVKRTGEKVFLECVQDMDHENMFWYRQDPGLGLRLIYFSYDVKMKEKGDIPEGYSVSREKKERFSLILESASTNQTSMYLCASNNLGVEEKLFFGSGTQLSVL.

V usage is TRBV13 and J usage is TRBJ1-1, with D hard to call. Trimming stripped 0 bases from V and 1 base from J, with 9 bases between. Germline CDR1 is PRHDT and CDR2 is FYEKMQ (reference sequence). The CDR3 consists of 15 residues. Here the CDR3 DNA reads TGTGCCAGCAGCTTAGGGAGGCAGAGGAACACTGAAGCTTTCTTT. This translates into CASSLGRQRNTEAFF.

The chain is built from TRBV2 and TRBJ2-3; TRBD2 matches at 10 bases. The J segment lost 3 bases and the V segment lost 8 bases, leaving 8 bases of the junction unmatched. The CDR3 consists of 15 residues. Germline V gene sequence: CDR1 SNHLY, CDR2 FYNNEI. The CDR3 nucleotides read TGTGCCAGCGGAGAGGTGGGACTAGCGACAGATACGCAGTATTTT. This gives the protein CASGEVGLATDTQYF. The full variable domain, completed using reference TRBV2 and TRBJ2-3, is EPEVTQTPSHQVTQMGQEVILRCVPISNHLYFYWYRQILGQKVEFLVSFYNNEISEKSEIFDDQFSVERPDGSNFTLKIRSTKLEDSAMYFCASGEVGLATDTQYFGPGTRLTVL.

The chain joins TRBV30 to TRBJ2-3, with a tentative D call TRBD2 (5 bases). The CDR3 is 12 amino acids. Trimming removed 1 base at V and 5 bases at J, with 7 bases between. Germline-derived CDR1 and CDR2 are GTSNPN and SVGIG (reference sequence). For the CDR3, the DNA is TGTGCCTGGAGTGACGGGGAAGATACGCAGTATTTT. Translation gives CAWSDGEDTQYF.

The chain uses TRBV2 and TRBJ2-3, with 13 bases that match TRBD2. The length of the CDR3 is 19 residues. Germline V gene sequence: CDR1 SNHLY, CDR2 FYNNEI. V lost 3 bases, J lost 4 bases, and 13 bases stayed unmatched. CDR3 loop: CASSDVVLWTSGSADTQYF. The CDR3 DNA follows: TGTGCCAGCAGTGACGTGGTTTTGTGGACTAGCGGGAGCGCAGATACGCAGTATTTT.

CDR3 loop: CASSYRQGASPLHF. The DNA for the CDR3 is TGTGCCAGCAGTTACAGGCAGGGGGCTTCACCCCTCCACTTT. The chain links TRBV6-5 to TRBJ1-6, with 8 nucleotides matching TRBD1. V dropped 2 bases and J dropped 9; count of bases not matched to a gene: 3. CDR3 size: 14 residues. CDR1 is MNHEY, CDR2 SVGAGI, per germline.

This clone appeared a single time. The chain carries TRBV11-2 and TRBJ1-1; a weak D match, TRBD1 (5 bases). Trimming took 0 bases from V and 5 from J, leaving 13 bases between them. The CDR3 consists of 15 residues. The V gene's germline CDR1 is SGHAT and CDR2 FQNNGV. CDR3 protein: CASSLDRQGWTEAFF. In nucleotides, the CDR3 is TGTGCCAGCAGCTTAGATCGGCAGGGCTGGACTGAAGCTTTCTTT.

As regards this clone: The junction shows a germline mismatch at one end, possibly a read error. The gene calls are TRBV27 and TRBJ1-6, with 12 bases fitting TRBD1. CDR3 length: 16 amino acids. Germline values: CDR1 MNHEY, CDR2 SMNVEV (reference sequence). In nucleotides, the CDR3 is TGCGCCAGCAGTTTTGGGACAGGGGGCGATAATTCACCCCCCCACTTT. Its translation: CASSFGTGGDNSPPHF.

The chain combines TRBV7-8 with TRBJ2-2; D may be TRBD2 (5 bases). With 5 bases removed from V and 6 bases from J, the gap between germline ends came to 10 bases. The CDR3 is 13 amino acids. Germline loops: CDR1 SGHVS, CDR2 FQNEAQ. The CDR3 sequence is CASSRGWAGELFF. CDR3 in DNA: TGTGCCAGCAGCCGAGGGTGGGCCGGGGAGCTGTTTTTT.

The chain carries TRBV6-1 and TRBJ2-6, with a weak D call TRBD2 (6 bases). Trimming removed 3 bases at V and 4 bases at J, with 10 bases between. Germline V lookup: CDR1 MNHNS, CDR2 SASEGT. The CDR3 extends over 15 amino acids. CDR3 sequence reads: CASSDGDSGANVLTF. In DNA form, the CDR3 reads TGTGCCAGCAGTGATGGGGACTCCGGGGCCAACGTCCTGACTTTC.

The V call is TRBV9, the J call TRBJ2-3; no reliable D call. Trimming removed 3 bases from V and 0 bases from J, with 5 bases in between. Looked up from germline, CDR1 is SGDLS and CDR2 is YYNGEE. The CDR3 sequence is 13 residues long. The CDR3 nucleotides are TGTGCCAGCAGCGGACTCAGCACAGATACGCAGTATTTT. Protein sequence: CASSGLSTDTQYF. Variable domain in full (rest from reference TRBV9 and TRBJ2-3): DSGVTQTPKHLITATGQRVTLRCSPRSGDLSVYWYQQSLDQGLQFLIQYYNGEERAKGNILERFSAQQFPDLHSELNLSSLELGDSALYFCASSGLSTDTQYFGPGTRLTVL.

The chain joins TRBV12-5 to TRBJ1-1; D is unclear. This CDR3 region has 10 residues. CDR1 is LGHNT and CDR2 is FRNRAP in the germline V gene. The CDR3 region has the DNA TGTGCCAGAAGAAACACTGAAGCTTTCTTT. Amino acid sequence: CARRNTEAFF. Supplemented by reference TRBV12-5 and TRBJ1-1, the full variable domain reads DARVTQTPRHKVTEMGQEVTMRCQPILGHNTVFWYRQTMMQGLELLAYFRNRAPLDDSGMPKDRFSAEMPDATLATLKIQPSEPRDSAVYFCARRNTEAFFGQGTRLTVV.

The chain joins TRBV28 to TRBJ2-1; 9 bases match TRBD2. The CDR3 has 16 amino acids. With V trimmed by 1 base and J by 0 bases, 1 base remained unmatched. Germline V lookup: CDR1 MDHEN, CDR2 SYDVKM. CDR3 sequence reads: CASSLFSGGSYNEQFF. The CDR3 nucleotides are TGTGCCAGCAGTTTATTTAGCGGGGGCTCCTACAATGAGCAGTTCTTC.

This chain joins TRBV5-5 and TRBJ2-5, with D possibly matching TRBD2 (5 bases). The germline V gene encodes CDR1 SGHKS and CDR2 YYEKEE (reference sequence). The V gene lost 3 bases and the J gene lost 0 bases, with 9 bases spanning the gap. The CDR3 sequence is 14 residues long. The CDR3 spells CASSSGYDQETQYF. The CDR3 coding sequence is TGTGCCAGCAGCTCGGGGTACGACCAAGAGACCCAGTACTTC.

The chain employs TRBV27 and TRBJ1-2, with D uncertain. CDR1 is MNHEY, CDR2 SMNVEV, per germline (reference sequence). The germline V and J ends were trimmed by 2 bases and 4 bases, with 5 bases remaining between them. There are 12 residues in the CDR3. CDR3 coding DNA: TGTGCCAGCAGTTTAGCAGGCTATGGCTACACCTTC. Its protein is CASSLAGYGYTF.

The chain joins TRBV7-6 to TRBJ2-5; 7 bases match TRBD1. The V gene end was trimmed by 3 bases and the J gene end by 1 base; junction bases not matched to a gene: 2. The CDR3 loop spans 14 amino acids. Germline-derived CDR1 and CDR2 are SGHVS and FNYEAQ. The CDR3 loop is CASSLDRSQETQYF. Written as DNA, the CDR3 is TGTGCCAGCAGCTTGGACAGGTCCCAAGAGACCCAGTACTTC.

The chain links TRBV6-5 to TRBJ1-5, with 8 bases aligning to TRBD1. The CDR3 is 14 residues long. V was pared by 7 bases and J by 4 bases, with 6 bases of the junction left unmatched. CDR1 and CDR2 (germline): MNHEY, SVGAGI. The CDR3 loop is CASKAGQANQPQHF. The CDR3 DNA reads as TGTGCCAGCAAGGCGGGACAGGCTAATCAGCCCCAGCATTTT.

The chain combines TRBV27 with TRBJ2-3, with 7 bases identical to TRBD1. Germline V gives CDR1 MNHEY, CDR2 SMNVEV (reference sequence). The CDR3 runs 13 residues. V gave up 10 bases and J gave up 2 bases; unmatched junction bases: 6. The CDR3 DNA reads as TGTGCCACACGGGACAGCCACACAGATACGCAGTATTTT. The encoded protein is CATRDSHTDTQYF.

The genes are TRBV7-8 and TRBJ1-4; TRBD1 might be the D (6 bases). The V end lost 0 bases, the J end lost 7 bases, and 9 bases lay between the germline ends. Germline V gene lookup returns CDR1 SGHVS and CDR2 FQNEAQ. The CDR3 runs 14 residues. CDR3 sequence (DNA): TGTGCCAGCAGCTTAGCGACAGGAGGTGAAAAACTGTTTTTT. Its translation is CASSLATGGEKLFF.